These T cell receptor beta chains were read from a single sample in a study of neurological immune-mediated disorders. Via MiXCR, TCRdb re-called the 5' RACE reads, giving one row per CDR3 protein. The sample lists more than 35,000 distinct CDR3 sequences; under 13% were seen once. What was sequenced was PBMCs. These TCRs come from a woman younger than 45 with HTLV-1-associated myelopathy (HAM/TSP). Each CDR3 is given with its conserved first and last residue. A D gene is named only where the DNA matches it firmly. Size tells how often a clone was seen (once, few, many) or the class of an expanded clone, and some rows leave it out.

j_call,v_call,d_call,clone_size,cdr3_aa,cdr3_nt
TRBJ1-2,TRBV20-1,-,many,CSAAGHRSSYGYTF,TGCAGTGCGGCGGGCCATCGCAGCTCCTATGGCTACACCTTC
TRBJ2-4,TRBV6-1,-,many,CASSEEIQGTVAKNIQYF,TGTGCCAGCAGTGAAGAAATACAGGGTACGGTAGCCAAAAACATTCAGTACTTC
TRBJ2-7,TRBV19,TRBD2,-,CASSIWAGGVYEQYF,TGTGCCAGTAGTATCTGGGCGGGGGGGGTCTACGAGCAGTACTTC
TRBJ2-7,TRBV6-1,TRBD1,many,CASRTGVYEQYF,TGTGCCAGCAGGACAGGGGTCTACGAGCAGTACTTC
TRBJ2-1,TRBV20-1,-,many,CSARFPGGYNEQFF,TGCAGTGCTAGGTTCCCCGGGGGCTACAATGAGCAGTTCTTC
TRBJ2-6,TRBV5-1,-,many,CASSLGSSGANVLTF,TGCGCCAGCAGCTTGGGATCCTCTGGGGCCAACGTCCTGACTTTC
TRBJ1-2,TRBV24-1,-,many,CAVDWGHTF,TGTGCCGTAGACTGGGGTCACACCTTC
TRBJ2-2,TRBV5-1,-,many,CASSPGTANTGELFF,TGCGCCAGCAGCCCAGGGACCGCGAACACCGGGGAGCTGTTTTTT
TRBJ1-1,TRBV20-1,TRBD1,many,CSARYRGGMEAFF,TGCAGTGCCAGATATAGAGGGGGCATGGAAGCTTTCTTT
TRBJ1-1,TRBV6-6,-,many,CASSYGGGTEAFF,TGTGCCAGCAGTTACGGGGGTGGGACTGAAGCTTTCTTT
TRBJ1-1,TRBV20-1,-,many,CSALHLRNTEAFF,TGCAGTGCCCTCCATCTAAGGAACACTGAAGCTTTCTTT
TRBJ2-7,TRBV5-6,-,many,CASSLTHEQYF,TGTGCCAGCAGCTTGACCCACGAGCAGTACTTC
TRBJ1-1,TRBV19,TRBD1,few,CASNPGQGYSTEAFF,TGTGCCAGTAACCCGGGACAGGGCTACAGTACTGAAGCTTTCTTT
TRBJ1-2,TRBV29-1,TRBD1,many,CSVAVGRGSNYGYTF,TGCAGCGTTGCTGTAGGCAGGGGGTCTAACTATGGCTACACCTTC
TRBJ2-3,TRBV5-1,TRBD2,many,CASSLLDLGEGDTQYF,TGCGCCAGCAGCTTGTTGGACCTCGGGGAGGGAGATACGCAGTATTTT
TRBJ2-7,TRBV20-1,-,many,CSARTLVAREQYF,TGCAGTGCCCGTACTCTCGTGGCTCGCGAGCAGTACTTC
TRBJ2-2,TRBV6-1,-,many,CASSEVLDTGELFF,TGTGCCAGCAGTGAAGTTCTGGACACCGGGGAGCTGTTTTTT
TRBJ1-2,TRBV14,TRBD1,-,CDSSPTGTGDNYGYTF,TGTGACAGCAGCCCGACCGGGACAGGGGATAACTATGGCTACACCTTC
TRBJ2-7,TRBV7-2,-,many,CASSLEQVSYEQYF,TGTGCCAGCAGCTTAGAACAGGTTTCCTACGAGCAGTACTTC
TRBJ2-3,TRBV4-2,TRBD2,many,CASEPLGGGVTDTQYF,TGTGCCAGCGAACCTCTTGGCGGGGGGGTAACAGATACGCAGTATTTT
TRBJ1-1,TRBV5-1,-,-,CASSNDRMNTEAFF,TGCGCCAGCAGTAACGACAGAATGAACACTGAAGCTTTCTTT
TRBJ1-1,TRBV4-2,-,many,CASSQEWKHEDEAFF,TGTGCCAGCAGCCAAGAATGGAAGCACGAAGATGAAGCTTTCTTT
TRBJ2-2,TRBV9,TRBD2,many,CASSVVLGGGDTGELFF,TGTGCCAGCAGCGTAGTGTTAGGCGGGGGGGACACCGGGGAGCTGTTTTTT
TRBJ2-1,TRBV20-1,TRBD2,many,CSGNAGGFYNEQFF,TGCAGTGGCAACGCGGGGGGATTTTACAATGAGCAGTTCTTC
TRBJ1-2,TRBV12-3/TRBV12-4,TRBD1,many,CASSLLNTGAYGYTF,TGTGCCAGCAGTTTATTAAATACAGGGGCCTATGGCTACACCTTC
TRBJ2-6,TRBV20-1,TRBD2,-,CSVTDKLAGDVLTF,TGCAGTGTCACGGACAAGCTAGCGGGAGACGTCCTGACTTTC
TRBJ2-1,TRBV20-1,-,many,CSALQLAKEFF,TGCAGTGCTCTACAACTAGCCAAGGAGTTCTTC
TRBJ2-7,TRBV5-5,-,many,CASSSNRGALYEQYF,TGTGCCAGCAGCTCAAATCGGGGCGCCTTGTACGAGCAGTACTTC
TRBJ2-5,TRBV7-7,-,many,CASSLGGGRQETQYF,TGTGCCAGCAGTCTAGGAGGGGGGCGACAAGAGACCCAGTACTTC
TRBJ2-1,TRBV20-1,-,many,CSASRNNEQFF,TGCAGTGCTAGTAGGAACAATGAGCAGTTCTTC
TRBJ2-3,TRBV7-2,-,medium-sized,CASSLVGRRGTDTQYF,TGTGCCAGCAGCTTAGTTGGCAGGCGGGGCACAGATACGCAGTATTTT
TRBJ2-7,TRBV6-5,TRBD1,many,CASSYRDSSYEQYF,TGTGCCAGCAGTTACCGGGACAGCTCCTACGAGCAGTACTTC
TRBJ1-1,TRBV6-1,TRBD1,many,CASSEDMPNRGSTEAFF,TGTGCCAGCAGTGAGGATATGCCAAACAGGGGGAGCACTGAAGCTTTCTTT
TRBJ1-1,TRBV5-1,-,medium-sized,CASSLARTRNTEAFF,TGCGCCAGCAGCTTGGCGAGGACAAGGAACACTGAAGCTTTCTTT
TRBJ2-5,TRBV28,-,many,CASSQTGTWGAETQYF,TGTGCCAGCAGCCAGACAGGGACATGGGGGGCAGAGACCCAGTACTTC
TRBJ1-2,TRBV11-3,-,few,CASSYSTNNGYTF,TGTGCCAGCAGCTATTCTACGAATAATGGCTACACCTTC
TRBJ1-4,TRBV10-3,TRBD1,many,CAISEDRGQEKLFF,TGTGCCATCAGTGAGGACAGGGGGCAGGAAAAACTGTTTTTT
TRBJ1-1,TRBV15,TRBD1,many,CATSRGLRQGTTEAFF,TGTGCCACCAGCAGAGGCCTTCGACAGGGGACCACTGAAGCTTTCTTT
TRBJ1-2,TRBV20-1,TRBD1,many,CSAIQGGYGYTF,TGCAGTGCCATACAGGGGGGATATGGCTACACCTTC
TRBJ1-1,TRBV20-1,-,many,CSARRTEAFF,TGCAGTGCTCGGCGGACTGAAGCTTTCTTT
TRBJ2-1,TRBV2,-,many,CASSERGPYNEQFF,TGTGCCAGCAGTGAGCGGGGGCCCTACAATGAGCAGTTCTTC
TRBJ2-3,TRBV9,-,many,CASSVRTTFDTQYF,TGTGCCAGCAGCGTTCGGACTACCTTTGATACGCAGTATTTT
TRBJ2-5,TRBV5-1,-,many,CASSLVPGETQYF,TGCGCCAGCAGCTTGGTCCCGGGGGAGACCCAGTACTTC
TRBJ2-7,TRBV5-1,-,many,CASSGEGESAEQYF,TGCGCCAGCAGCGGGGAGGGGGAAAGCGCCGAGCAGTACTTC
TRBJ2-2,TRBV10-3,TRBD2,many,CAISDWWLAGAGELFF,TGTGCCATCAGTGATTGGTGGCTAGCGGGGGCCGGGGAGCTGTTTTTT